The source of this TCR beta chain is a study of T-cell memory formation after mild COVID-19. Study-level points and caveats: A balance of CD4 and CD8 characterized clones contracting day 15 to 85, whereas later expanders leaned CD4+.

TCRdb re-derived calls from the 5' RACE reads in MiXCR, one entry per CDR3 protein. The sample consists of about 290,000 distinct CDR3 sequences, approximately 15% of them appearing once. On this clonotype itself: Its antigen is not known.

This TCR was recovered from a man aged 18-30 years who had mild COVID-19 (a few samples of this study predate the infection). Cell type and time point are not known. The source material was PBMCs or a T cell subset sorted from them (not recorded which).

CDR3 protein: CASSGRQAQYF. The CDR3 nucleotides read TGTGCCAGCAGTGGCCGCCAGGCCCAGTACTTC. V is TRBV2 and J is TRBJ2-5, with D unresolved. The length of the CDR3 is 11 residues. CDR1 SNHLY and CDR2 FYNNEI come from the germline V gene. V was clipped by 4 bases and J by 9 bases, with 9 bases between them.